This entry describes one T cell receptor (beta chain). The data are from a study of cytomegalovirus exposure and HLA in healthy donors. The PCR was carried out with 60 Vbeta primers and 13 Jbeta primers. TCRdb's table, derived via immunoSEQ multiplex PCR, lists solely in-frame clones and lacks some. The sample records about 94,000 clones, around three fifths being singletons. The CDR3 contains 13 residues. The germline V and J ends were trimmed by 5 bases and 5 bases, with 9 bases remaining between them. Germline lookup yields CDR1 MNHNS and CDR2 SASEGT. This receptor was identified in a man between 25 and 39 years old in good health and CMV-seronegative. This chain uses TRBV6-1 with TRBJ2-2, with D possibly matching TRBD1 (5 bases). Sequencing input: PBMCs. This CDR3 reads CASSTDRTGELFF. The CDR3 bases are TGTGCCAGCAGTACTGACAGAACCGGGGAGCTGTTTTTT.